These 10 T cell receptor beta chains were sequenced from one sample in a study of blood T cell repertoires in COVID-19. Repertoires were generated with immunoSEQ multiplex PCR, while TCRdb's copy carries only in-frame clones and drops some. The sample has some 190,000 clones, 88% seen once. Material for sequencing was peripheral blood. The receptors come from a human donor in a cohort sampled during active COVID-19.

The chain links TRBV29-1 to TRBJ1-1; TRBD1 might be the D (5 bases). The V gene's germline CDR1 is SQVTM and CDR2 ANQGSEA. The CDR3 is made up of 13 amino acids. V lost 3 bases and J 5 bases, leaving 13 bases between the germline ends. CDR3 protein: CSVESGGRTEAFF. CDR3 nucleotides: TGCAGCGTTGAGTCGGGGGGAAGGACTGAAGCTTTCTTT.

The J gene is TRBJ1-2, the V gene TRBV30; no clear D gene. CDR1 GTSNPN and CDR2 SVGIG come from the germline V gene (reference sequence). CDR3 length equals 14 residues. Deletions cut 5 bases from V and 8 bases from J, with 21 bases between. The chain's CDR3 is CAWASEGLRKGYTF. CDR3 DNA: TGTGCCTGGGCCAGCGAAGGACTAAGGAAAGGCTACACCTTC.

This clone was seen only a few times. Different DNA sequences within this sample yield the same CDR3. The chain has TRBV4-3 and TRBJ2-3; no clear D. The CDR3 totals 12 residues. Trimming removed 4 bases at V and 6 bases at J, with 8 bases between. Per the germline V gene, CDR1 is LGHNA and CDR2 is YSLEER. CDR3 sequence: CASSPDMDTQYF. The CDR3 DNA sequence: TGCGCCAGCAGCCCCGACATGGATACGCAGTATTTT.

This rearrangement joins TRBV7-2 to TRBJ2-7; TRBD1 agrees at 9 bases. Germline CDR1 SGHTA, CDR2 FQGNSA. Trimming cost V 2 bases and J 3 bases; bases outside gene matches: 5. The CDR3 is 15 residues long. The DNA of the CDR3 is TGTGCCAGCAGCTTAATGGGGACAGGGAACTACGAGCAGTACTTC. The encoded protein is CASSLMGTGNYEQYF. The whole variable domain, remainder taken from reference TRBV7-2 and TRBJ2-7, is GAGVSQSPSNKVTEKGKDVELRCDPISGHTALYWYRQSLGQGLEFLIYFQGNSAPDKSGLPSDRFSAERTGGSVSTLTIQRTQQEDSAVYLCASSLMGTGNYEQYFGPGTRLTVT.

The chain links TRBV6-1 to TRBJ1-2, with 7 bases matching TRBD1. The germline V gene has CDR1 MNHNS and CDR2 SASEGT. Unmatched junction bases numbered 3, after V lost 2 bases and J lost 3 bases. This CDR3 is built from 14 residues. The CDR3 DNA is TGTGCCAGCAGTGAAAAAGGACAGGACTATGGCTACACCTTC. The encoded protein is CASSEKGQDYGYTF.

The chain carries TRBV11-2 and TRBJ2-1, with TRBD1 identical over 10 bases. This CDR3 is 11 amino acids long. V dropped 4 bases and J dropped 12; count of bases not matched to a gene: 0. Germline CDR1 is SGHAT and CDR2 is FQNNGV. CDR3 sequence: CASSWDRGQFF. Written as DNA, the CDR3 is TGTGCCAGCAGCTGGGACAGGGGGCAGTTCTTC.

The chain recombines TRBV28 with TRBJ2-7; 8 positions agree with TRBD1. The CDR3 runs 16 residues. V trimming: 1 base; J trimming: 2 bases; junction bases outside the gene matches: 7. Germline CDR1 reads MDHEN; CDR2 reads SYDVKM. In DNA, the CDR3 is TGTGCCAGCAGTTTATATGCAGGGGGCAGCGCCTACGAGCAGTACTTC. This gives the protein CASSLYAGGSAYEQYF.

The V gene is TRBV6-5, the J gene TRBJ2-3; 8 bases are a match to TRBD2. CDR3 length: 16 amino acids. Germline CDR1 MNHEY, CDR2 SVGAGI. The V segment lost 2 bases and the J segment 1 base; nucleotides outside the gene matches: 5. CDR3 in DNA: TGTGCCAGCAGTTACGGGGCGGGGGGTGGCACAGATACGCAGTATTTT. Protein sequence: CASSYGAGGGTDTQYF.

A single count supports this clone. The junction and the germline gene differ at one end; a read error may be behind it. Here the CDR3 reads CASTMGQTNSGYTF. CDR3 DNA sequence: TGTGCCAGCACGATGGGACAGACGAACTCTGGCTACACCTTC. The chain couples TRBV2 to TRBJ1-2, with 7 positions matching TRBD1. CDR3 length: 14 residues. CDR1 and CDR2 from the germline V gene are SNHLY and FYNNEI.

The chain couples TRBV9 to TRBJ2-1; 7 bases map to TRBD2. CDR1 and CDR2 from the germline V gene are SGDLS and YYNGEE. This CDR3 contains 17 residues. The J segment lost 5 bases and the V segment lost 0 bases, leaving 11 bases of the junction unmatched. This CDR3 is CASSVDRRLAKDNEQFF. CDR3 DNA: TGTGCCAGCAGCGTAGATCGTCGACTAGCTAAGGACAATGAGCAGTTCTTC.